Following are 11 T cell receptor beta chains from one sample sequenced in a study of control samples from healthy donors and cancer patients. Assay: immunoSEQ multiplex PCR; the TCRdb copy retains only in-frame clones and omits some. The sample has tens of thousands of clones, about 85% seen once. Sequencing used PBMCs. The source of these receptors is a woman aged 40 to 50 with lung cancer.

This clone was counted between two and nine times. The rearrangement links TRBV6-5 to TRBJ1-1, with a tentative D call TRBD1 (5 bases). Between the trimmed V and J ends, which lost 4 bases and 0 bases, there was a span of 12 bases. The CDR3 runs 15 residues. CDR1 and CDR2 from the germline V gene are MNHEY and SVGAGI. CDR3 residues: CASSLQDGLNTEAFF. CDR3 coding DNA: TGTGCCAGCAGTTTACAGGACGGTTTGAACACTGAAGCTTTCTTT.

This clone has a single count. V and J are TRBV5-1 and TRBJ1-4, with TRBD1 as a possible D gene (6 bases). The CDR3 is made up of 14 amino acids. Germline loops: CDR1 SGHRS, CDR2 YFSETQ. Trimming removed 4 bases at V and 4 bases at J, with 11 bases between. CDR3: CASSLRGFNEKLFF. CDR3 nucleotide sequence: TGCGCCAGCAGCCTGAGGGGGTTTAATGAAAAACTGTTTTTT.

J is TRBJ2-2 and V is TRBV5-4; no reliable D call. Trimming pared 0 bases from V and 2 bases from J, leaving 5 bases between. Germline lookup yields CDR1 SGHNT and CDR2 YYREEE (reference sequence). The CDR3 totals 14 residues. CDR3 in amino acids: CASSLEANTGELFF. The CDR3 DNA reads as TGTGCCAGCAGCTTGGAAGCCAACACCGGGGAGCTGTTTTTT.

CDR3 sequence reads: CASSSRGAGADTQYF. CDR3 bases: TGTGCCAGCAGCTCCCGGGGGGCCGGTGCAGATACGCAGTATTTT. The chain joins TRBV11-3 to TRBJ2-3; a possible D gene is TRBD2 (7 bases). V shed 4 bases and J shed 4 bases, with 15 bases lying between them. CDR1 is SGHNT, CDR2 YENEEA, per germline. The CDR3 spans 15 residues.

This chain's CDR3 is CASSQVQEQETQYF. For the CDR3, the DNA is TGTGCCAGCAGCCAAGTCCAGGAACAAGAGACCCAGTACTTC. V and J are TRBV14 and TRBJ2-5; D unresolved. V was trimmed by 1 base and J by 2 bases, leaving 8 bases between them. Germline V gene lookup returns CDR1 SGHDN and CDR2 FVKESK. The CDR3 runs 14 residues.

V is TRBV12-3 or TRBV12-4 and J is TRBJ2-1; D not resolved. V lost 5 bases and J 1 base, leaving 6 bases between the germline ends. The CDR3 totals 13 residues. CDR3: CASSPYSYNEQFF. The CDR3 DNA reads as TGTGCCAGCAGTCCCTATTCCTACAATGAGCAGTTCTTC.

This chain connects TRBV6-2 or TRBV6-3 to TRBJ2-5; 14 nucleotides line up with TRBD2. With 5 bases clipped from V and 4 bases from J, the junction kept 6 bases outside the gene matches. The germline V gene encodes CDR1 MNHEY and CDR2 SVGEGT. The CDR3 is made up of 16 amino acids. The CDR3 region is CASSTGTSGGRETQYF. The CDR3 nucleotides read TGTGCCAGCAGTACCGGGACTAGCGGGGGAAGAGAGACCCAGTACTTC.

The chain has TRBV19 and TRBJ1-1; D might be TRBD1 (5 bases). This CDR3 spans 13 amino acids. Germline CDR1 and CDR2: LNHDA and SQIVND (reference sequence). Trimming shortened V by 6 bases and J by 5 bases, and 13 bases separated the two germline ends. CDR3 bases: TGTGCCAGTAGGCGGGCCGGGACGACTGAAGCTTTCTTT. Amino acid sequence: CASRRAGTTEAFF.

CDR3 nucleotide sequence: TGTGCCAGCAGCTTAGTAGGCCAGGGGGCACTCGAGCAGTACTTC. Its protein is CASSLVGQGALEQYF. The chain joins TRBV11-2 to TRBJ2-7, with 8 bases fitting TRBD1. Germline-derived CDR1 and CDR2 are SGHAT and FQNNGV. The CDR3 totals 15 residues. V was clipped by 1 base and J by 6 bases; unmatched bases: 8.

Only one count was recorded for this clone. The chain employs TRBV28 and TRBJ1-6, with D perhaps matching TRBD1 (5 bases). CDR3 size: 14 residues. Germline CDR1 MDHEN, CDR2 SYDVKM. The germline V and J ends were trimmed by 2 bases and 7 bases, with 9 bases remaining between them. The CDR3 region has the DNA TGTGCCAGCAGTTTAGCCCCAGGGAATTCACCCCTCCACTTT. Translated: CASSLAPGNSPLHF. The full variable domain, its missing parts supplied by reference TRBV28 and TRBJ1-6, is DVKVTQSSRYLVKRTGEKVFLECVQDMDHENMFWYRQDPGLGLRLIYFSYDVKMKEKGDIPEGYSVSREKKERFSLILESASTNQTSMYLCASSLAPGNSPLHFGNGTRLTVT.

The J gene is TRBJ1-1, the V gene TRBV29-1, with a tentative D call TRBD1 (6 bases). CDR3 length equals 11 residues. With 5 bases removed from V and 7 bases from J, the gap between germline ends came to 11 bases. Germline values: CDR1 SQVTM, CDR2 ANQGSEA. DNA for the CDR3: TGCAGCGTTAAGGGGGGGTTTGAAGCTTTCTTT. Encoded protein: CSVKGGFEAFF.